What follows is one T cell receptor (beta chain) and its context. Its antigen is currently unknown. The data derive from a study of cytomegalovirus exposure and HLA in healthy donors. Regarding the study as a whole: Roughly even sequencing depth across donors was the assumption behind the presence/absence analyses. Later work associated 16,951 TCR beta sequences with HLA alleles at 0.05 false discovery rate. HLA restriction was apparent for most CMV-associated TCR beta chains in a later analysis.

V shed 0 bases and J 1 base; nucleotides not matched to a gene: 6. This CDR3 region has 16 residues. Germline V lookup: CDR1 SGDLS, CDR2 YYNGEE. Primers included in the PCR were 60 Vbeta and 13 Jbeta primers. Repertoires were generated with immunoSEQ multiplex PCR, while TCRdb's copy carries only in-frame clones and drops some. The sample table sets out some 82,000 clones. The V gene is TRBV9, the J gene TRBJ2-5, with TRBD2 identical over 7 bases. This clonotype was obtained from a woman aged 30 to 39 in good health and CMV-seronegative. The source material was PBMCs. The CDR3 reads CASSVEAGDSQETQYF. CDR3 in DNA: TGTGCCAGCAGCGTAGAGGCGGGAGACAGCCAAGAGACCCAGTACTTC.